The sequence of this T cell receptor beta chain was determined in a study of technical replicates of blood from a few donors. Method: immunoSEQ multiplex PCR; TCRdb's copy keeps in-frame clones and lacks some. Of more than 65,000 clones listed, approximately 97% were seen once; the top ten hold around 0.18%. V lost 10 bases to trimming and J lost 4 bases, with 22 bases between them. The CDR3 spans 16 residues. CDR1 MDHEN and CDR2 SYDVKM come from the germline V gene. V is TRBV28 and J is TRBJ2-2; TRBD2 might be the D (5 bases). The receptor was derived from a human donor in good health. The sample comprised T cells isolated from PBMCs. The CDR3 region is CAIRNSETPTTGELFF. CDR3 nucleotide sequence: TGTGCCATACGTAATAGCGAAACCCCGACCACCGGGGAGCTGTTTTTT. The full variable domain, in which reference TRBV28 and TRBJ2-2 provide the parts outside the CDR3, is DVKVTQSSRYLVKRTGEKVFLECVQDMDHENMFWYRQDPGLGLRLIYFSYDVKMKEKGDIPEGYSVSREKKERFSLILESASTNQTSMYLCAIRNSETPTTGELFFGEGSRLTVL.